This TCR beta chain was captured by sequencing in a study of identical twins. The V gene's germline CDR1 is MGHDK and CDR2 SYGVNS. The length of the CDR3 is 23 residues. V lost 4 bases to trimming and J lost 1 base; unmatched junction nucleotides: 28. TCRdb used MiXCR to reprocess the 5' RACE reads, holding one entry per CDR3 protein. Among around 960,000 distinct CDR3 sequences listed, roughly an eighth were seen once. The sample was also reused in another study, on yellow fever vaccine responses in identical twins.

This receptor was identified in a woman aged 18 to 35 in good health. The gene calls are TRBV25-1 and TRBJ2-1; TRBD1 matches at 7 bases. Sequenced: PBMCs. CDR3 residues: CASSGALPTTGTQQTSSYNEQFF. DNA for the CDR3: TGTGCCAGCAGTGGGGCTCTCCCGACGACAGGGACCCAGCAAACTAGTTCCTACAATGAGCAGTTCTTC. Full variable domain (missing parts from reference TRBV25-1 and TRBJ2-1): EADIYQTPRYLVIGTGKKITLECSQTMGHDKMYWYQQDPGMELHLIHYSYGVNSTEKGDLSSESTVSRIRTEHFPLTLESARPSHTSQYLCASSGALPTTGTQQTSSYNEQFFGPGTRLTVL.